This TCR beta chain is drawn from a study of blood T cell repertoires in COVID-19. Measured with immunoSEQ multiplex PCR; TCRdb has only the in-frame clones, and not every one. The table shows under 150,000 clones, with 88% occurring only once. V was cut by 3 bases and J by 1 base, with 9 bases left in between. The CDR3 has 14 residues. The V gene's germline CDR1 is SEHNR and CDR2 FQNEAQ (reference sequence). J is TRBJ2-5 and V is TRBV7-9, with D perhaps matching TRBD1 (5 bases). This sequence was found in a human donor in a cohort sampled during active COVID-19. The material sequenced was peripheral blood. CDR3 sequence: CASSFTGPQETQYF. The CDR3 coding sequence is TGTGCCAGCAGCTTCACAGGTCCCCAAGAGACCCAGTACTTC.